The source of this TCR beta chain is a study of CXCR3-negative and CXCR3-positive naive CD8 T cells. Whole-study context: There were approximately 150 million TRB reads altogether, and each library had about 1.5 +/- 0.3 million of them. Points from the study as a whole: More hydrophobic TRB CDR3s were found in CXCR3-positive naive cells than in CXCR3-negative naive cells.

CD45RO-CCR7+CD27+CD95- was the phenotype of naive CD8+ T cells. The TRB libraries of cDNA were built by UMI-labeled 5' RACE. TCRdb derives one entry per CDR3 protein from the 5' RACE reads, leaving out DNA. This repertoire includes 35,000 to 45,000 distinct CDR3 sequences. On this clonotype: Antigen specificity is unknown.

The source is a human donor in good health. Some clones in this sample may be carry-over from other donors' samples. Sequenced input: naive CXCR3- CD8+ T cells from blood. The subset here: CD45RO-CCR7+CD27+CD95- naive CD8+ T cells lacking CXCR3 (TNR3-).

The CDR3 loop reads CSVELFSWDRYF. The chain links TRBV29-1 to TRBJ2-3; TCRdb lists TRBD1, though no DNA is available to test this call. The length of the CDR3 is 12 residues. Germline CDR1 is SQVTM and CDR2 is ANQGSEA.